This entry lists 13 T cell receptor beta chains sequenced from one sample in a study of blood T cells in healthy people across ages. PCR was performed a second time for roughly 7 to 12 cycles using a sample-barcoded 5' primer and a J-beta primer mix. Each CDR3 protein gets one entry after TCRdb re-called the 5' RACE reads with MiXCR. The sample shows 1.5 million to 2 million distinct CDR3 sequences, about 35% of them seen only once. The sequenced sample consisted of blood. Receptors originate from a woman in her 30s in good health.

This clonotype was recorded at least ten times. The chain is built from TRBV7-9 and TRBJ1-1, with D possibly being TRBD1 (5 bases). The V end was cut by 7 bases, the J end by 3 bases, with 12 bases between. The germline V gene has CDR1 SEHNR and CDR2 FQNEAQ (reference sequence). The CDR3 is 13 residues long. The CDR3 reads CASTEWGDTEAFF. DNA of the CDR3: TGTGCCAGCACCGAATGGGGGGACACTGAAGCTTTCTTT.

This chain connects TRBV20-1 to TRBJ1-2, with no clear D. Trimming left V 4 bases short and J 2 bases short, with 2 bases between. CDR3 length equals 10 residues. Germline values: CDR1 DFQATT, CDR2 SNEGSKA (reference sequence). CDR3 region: CSAMNYGYTF. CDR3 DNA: TGCAGTGCTATGAACTATGGCTACACCTTC.

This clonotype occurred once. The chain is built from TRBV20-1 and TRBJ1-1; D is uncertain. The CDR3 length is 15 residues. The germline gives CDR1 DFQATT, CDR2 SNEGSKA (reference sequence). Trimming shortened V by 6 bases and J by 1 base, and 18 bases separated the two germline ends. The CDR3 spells CSATPRAVANTEAFF. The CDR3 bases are TGCAGTGCCACCCCCCGAGCAGTCGCGAACACTGAAGCTTTCTTT.

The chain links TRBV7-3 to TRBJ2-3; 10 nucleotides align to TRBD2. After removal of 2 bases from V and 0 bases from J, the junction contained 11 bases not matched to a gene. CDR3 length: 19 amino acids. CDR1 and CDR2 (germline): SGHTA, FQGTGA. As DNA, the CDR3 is TGTGCCAGCAGCTTACTAGCGGGGGATCAGGGGCGGAGCACAGATACGCAGTATTTT. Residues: CASSLLAGDQGRSTDTQYF.

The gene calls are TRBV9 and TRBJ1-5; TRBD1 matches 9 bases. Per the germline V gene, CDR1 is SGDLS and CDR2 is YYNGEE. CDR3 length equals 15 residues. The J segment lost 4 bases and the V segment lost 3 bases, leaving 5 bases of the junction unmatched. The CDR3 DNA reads TGTGCCAGCAGCGCCGGACAGGGGATGAATCAGCCCCAGCATTTT. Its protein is CASSAGQGMNQPQHF. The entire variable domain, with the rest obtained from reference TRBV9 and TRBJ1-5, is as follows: DSGVTQTPKHLITATGQRVTLRCSPRSGDLSVYWYQQSLDQGLQFLIQYYNGEERAKGNILERFSAQQFPDLHSELNLSSLELGDSALYFCASSAGQGMNQPQHFGDGTRLSIL.

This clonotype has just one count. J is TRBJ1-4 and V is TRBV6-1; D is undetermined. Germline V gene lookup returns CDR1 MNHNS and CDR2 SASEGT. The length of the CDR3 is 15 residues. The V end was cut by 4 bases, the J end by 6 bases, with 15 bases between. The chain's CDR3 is CASSGRGVGDEKLFF. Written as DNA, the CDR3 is TGTGCCAGCAGTGGTCGTGGGGTCGGTGATGAAAAACTGTTTTTT.

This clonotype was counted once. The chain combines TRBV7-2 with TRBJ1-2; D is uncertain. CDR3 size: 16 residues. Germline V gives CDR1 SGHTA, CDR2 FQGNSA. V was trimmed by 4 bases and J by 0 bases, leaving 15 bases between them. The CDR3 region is CASSSGGERANYGYTF. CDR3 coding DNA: TGTGCCAGCAGCTCCGGCGGGGAGAGGGCTAACTATGGCTACACCTTC.

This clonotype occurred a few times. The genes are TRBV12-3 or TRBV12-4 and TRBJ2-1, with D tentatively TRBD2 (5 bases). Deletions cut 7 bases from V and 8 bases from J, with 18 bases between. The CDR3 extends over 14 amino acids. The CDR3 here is CASTPSDLPDEQFF. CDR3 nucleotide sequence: TGTGCCAGCACCCCCTCGGACTTACCCGATGAGCAGTTCTTC.

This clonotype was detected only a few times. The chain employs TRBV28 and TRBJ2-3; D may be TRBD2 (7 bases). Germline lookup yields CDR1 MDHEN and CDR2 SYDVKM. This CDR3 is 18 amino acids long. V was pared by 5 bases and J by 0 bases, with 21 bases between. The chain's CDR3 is CASSLQRGRAPSTDTQYF. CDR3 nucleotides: TGTGCCAGCAGTCTTCAAAGGGGGAGGGCCCCTAGCACAGATACGCAGTATTTT.

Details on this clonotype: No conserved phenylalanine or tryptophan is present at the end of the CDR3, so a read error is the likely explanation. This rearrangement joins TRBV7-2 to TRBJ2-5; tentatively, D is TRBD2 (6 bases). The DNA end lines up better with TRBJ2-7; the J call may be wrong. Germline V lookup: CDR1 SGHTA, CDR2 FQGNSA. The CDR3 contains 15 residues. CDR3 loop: CASSLVAVGTYEQYC. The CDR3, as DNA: TGTGCCAGCAGCTTAGTAGCGGTTGGGACCTACGAGCAGTACTGC.

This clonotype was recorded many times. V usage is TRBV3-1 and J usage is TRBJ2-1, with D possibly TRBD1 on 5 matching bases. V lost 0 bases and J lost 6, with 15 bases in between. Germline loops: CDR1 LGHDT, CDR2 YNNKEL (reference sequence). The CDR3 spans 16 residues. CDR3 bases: TGTGCCAGCAGCCAAGAATCGGACATCTCATCCAATGAGCAGTTCTTC. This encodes CASSQESDISSNEQFF.

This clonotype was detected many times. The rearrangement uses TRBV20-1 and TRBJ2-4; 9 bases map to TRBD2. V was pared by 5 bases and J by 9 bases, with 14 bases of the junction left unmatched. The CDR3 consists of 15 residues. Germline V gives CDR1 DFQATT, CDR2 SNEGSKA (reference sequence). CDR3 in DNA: TGCAGTGCTGGCGGACTAGCGCCCGACCCTGGCATTCAGTACTTC. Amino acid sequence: CSAGGLAPDPGIQYF.

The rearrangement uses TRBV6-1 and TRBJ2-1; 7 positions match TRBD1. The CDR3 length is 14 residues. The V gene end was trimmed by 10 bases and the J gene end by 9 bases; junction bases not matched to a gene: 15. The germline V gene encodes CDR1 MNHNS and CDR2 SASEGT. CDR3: CATQPGQHAGEQFF. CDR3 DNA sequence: TGTGCCACACAACCGGGACAGCATGCGGGTGAGCAGTTCTTC.